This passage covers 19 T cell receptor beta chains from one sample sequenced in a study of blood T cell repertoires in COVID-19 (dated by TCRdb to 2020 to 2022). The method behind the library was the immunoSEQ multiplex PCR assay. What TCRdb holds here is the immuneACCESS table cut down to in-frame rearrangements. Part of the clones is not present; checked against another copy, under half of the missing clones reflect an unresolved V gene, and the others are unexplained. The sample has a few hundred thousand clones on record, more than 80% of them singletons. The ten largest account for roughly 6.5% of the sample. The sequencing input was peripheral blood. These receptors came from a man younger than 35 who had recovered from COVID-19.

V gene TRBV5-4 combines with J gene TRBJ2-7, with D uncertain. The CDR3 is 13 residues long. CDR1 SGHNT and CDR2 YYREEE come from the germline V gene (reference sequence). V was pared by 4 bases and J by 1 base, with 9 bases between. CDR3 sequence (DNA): TGTGCCAGCAGCGTCAGGTTTTCCTACGAGCAGTACTTC. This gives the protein CASSVRFSYEQYF.

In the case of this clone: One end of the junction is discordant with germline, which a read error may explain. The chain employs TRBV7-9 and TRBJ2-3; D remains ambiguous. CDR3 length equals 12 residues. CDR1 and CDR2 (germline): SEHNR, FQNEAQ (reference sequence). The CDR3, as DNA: TGTGCCAGCAGCTTAGGCGTTTTTCGACTTCGTTTT. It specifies CASSLGVFRLRF.

The CDR3 DNA follows: TGTGCCAGCTCACCAGGGGCAGAGAACACTGAAGCTTTCTTT. Its translation: CASSPGAENTEAFF. The rearrangement joins TRBV18 to TRBJ1-1; D might be TRBD1 (5 bases). The CDR3 is 14 residues long. Germline CDR1 is KGHSH and CDR2 is LQKENI. The V end was cut by 2 bases, the J end by 1 base, with 8 bases between. Using reference TRBV18 and TRBJ1-1 for the parts outside the CDR3, the full variable domain is NAGVMQNPRHLVRRRGQEARLRCSPMKGHSHVYWYRQLPEEGLKFMVYLQKENIIDESGMPKERFSAEFPKEGPSILRIQQVVRGDSAAYFCASSPGAENTEAFFGQGTRLTVV.

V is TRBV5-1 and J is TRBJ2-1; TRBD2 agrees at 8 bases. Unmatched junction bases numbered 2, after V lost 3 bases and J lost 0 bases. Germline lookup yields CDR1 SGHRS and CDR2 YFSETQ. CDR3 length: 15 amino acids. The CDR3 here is CASSSLAASYNEQFF. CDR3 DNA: TGCGCCAGCAGCTCACTAGCGGCCTCCTACAATGAGCAGTTCTTC. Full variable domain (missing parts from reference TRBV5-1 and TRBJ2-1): KAGVTQTPRYLIKTRGQQVTLSCSPISGHRSVSWYQQTPGQGLQFLFEYFSETQRNKGNFPGRFSGRQFSNSRSEMNVSTLELGDSALYLCASSSLAASYNEQFFGPGTRLTVL.

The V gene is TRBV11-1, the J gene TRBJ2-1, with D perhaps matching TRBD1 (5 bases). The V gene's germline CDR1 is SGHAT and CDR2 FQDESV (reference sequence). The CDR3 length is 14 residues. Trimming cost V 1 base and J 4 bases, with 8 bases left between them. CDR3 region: CASSLGGRYNEQFF. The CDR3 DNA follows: TGTGCCAGCAGCTTAGGGGGCAGGTACAATGAGCAGTTCTTC.

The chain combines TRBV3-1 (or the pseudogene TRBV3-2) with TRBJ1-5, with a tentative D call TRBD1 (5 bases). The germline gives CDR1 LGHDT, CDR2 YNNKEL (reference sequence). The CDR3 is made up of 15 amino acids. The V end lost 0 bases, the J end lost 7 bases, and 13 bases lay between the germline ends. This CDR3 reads CASSQDRAINQPQHF. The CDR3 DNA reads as TGTGCCAGCAGCCAAGACAGGGCGATCAACCAGCCCCAGCATTTT.

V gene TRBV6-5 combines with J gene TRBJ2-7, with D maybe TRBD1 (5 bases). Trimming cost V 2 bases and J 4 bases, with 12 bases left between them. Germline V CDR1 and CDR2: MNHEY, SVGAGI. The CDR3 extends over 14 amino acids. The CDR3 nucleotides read TGTGCCAGCAGTTACCTCCCTGACAGTTACGAGCAGTACTTC. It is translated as CASSYLPDSYEQYF.

This CDR3 is CASSSVGGDTGELFF. The CDR3 DNA is TGTGCCAGTAGTAGTGTAGGGGGCGATACCGGGGAGCTGTTTTTT. The chain employs TRBV19 and TRBJ2-2, with 7 bases identical to TRBD1. Per the germline V gene, CDR1 is LNHDA and CDR2 is SQIVND (reference sequence). This CDR3 is built from 15 residues. V was clipped by 4 bases and J by 5 bases; unmatched bases: 7.

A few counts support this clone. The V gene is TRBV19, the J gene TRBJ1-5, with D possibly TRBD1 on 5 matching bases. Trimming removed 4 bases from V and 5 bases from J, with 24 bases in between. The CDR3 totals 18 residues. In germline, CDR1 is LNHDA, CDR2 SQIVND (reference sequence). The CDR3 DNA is TGTGCCAGTAGTACCCTTGACAGAGCTGTGAGCCGGGATCAGCCCCAGCATTTT. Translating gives CASSTLDRAVSRDQPQHF.

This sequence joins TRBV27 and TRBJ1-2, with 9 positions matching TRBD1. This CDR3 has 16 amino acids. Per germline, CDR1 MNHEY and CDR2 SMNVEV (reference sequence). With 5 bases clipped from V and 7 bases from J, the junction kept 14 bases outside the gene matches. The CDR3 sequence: CASSPLPPTGGAGYTF. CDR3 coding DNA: TGTGCCAGCAGTCCCCTCCCTCCCACAGGGGGCGCTGGCTACACCTTC.

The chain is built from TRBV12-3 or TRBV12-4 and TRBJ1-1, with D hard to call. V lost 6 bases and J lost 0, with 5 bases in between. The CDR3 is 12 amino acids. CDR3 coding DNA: TGTGCCAGCAGCCTTATGAACACTGAAGCTTTCTTT. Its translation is CASSLMNTEAFF.

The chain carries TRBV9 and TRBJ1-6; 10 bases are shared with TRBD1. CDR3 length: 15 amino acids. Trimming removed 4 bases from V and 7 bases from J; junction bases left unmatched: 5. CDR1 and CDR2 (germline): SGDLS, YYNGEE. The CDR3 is CASSPRTGGNSPLHF. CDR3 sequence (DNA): TGTGCCAGCAGCCCCCGGACAGGGGGGAATTCACCCCTCCACTTT. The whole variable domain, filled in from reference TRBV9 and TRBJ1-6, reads DSGVTQTPKHLITATGQRVTLRCSPRSGDLSVYWYQQSLDQGLQFLIQYYNGEERAKGNILERFSAQQFPDLHSELNLSSLELGDSALYFCASSPRTGGNSPLHFGNGTRLTVT.

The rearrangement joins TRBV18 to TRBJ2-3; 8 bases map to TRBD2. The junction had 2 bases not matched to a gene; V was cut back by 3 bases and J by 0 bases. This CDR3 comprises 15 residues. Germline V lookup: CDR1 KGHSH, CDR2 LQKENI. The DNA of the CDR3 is TGTGCCAGCTCACCCCGGACTAGCAGCACAGATACGCAGTATTTT. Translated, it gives CASSPRTSSTDTQYF.

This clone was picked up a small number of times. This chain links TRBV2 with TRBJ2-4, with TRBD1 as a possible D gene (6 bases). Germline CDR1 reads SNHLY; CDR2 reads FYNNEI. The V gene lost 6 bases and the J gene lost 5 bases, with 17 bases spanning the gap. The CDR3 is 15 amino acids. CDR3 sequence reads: CASSEDSTPQNIQYF. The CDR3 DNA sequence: TGTGCCAGCAGCGAGGACAGCACCCCTCAAAACATTCAGTACTTC.

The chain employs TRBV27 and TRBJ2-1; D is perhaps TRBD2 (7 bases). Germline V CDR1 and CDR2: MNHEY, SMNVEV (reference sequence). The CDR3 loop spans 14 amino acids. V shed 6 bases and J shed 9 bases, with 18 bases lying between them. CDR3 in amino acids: CASSDLGEGGEQFF. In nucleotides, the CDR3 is TGTGCCAGCAGCGATCTAGGGGAGGGGGGTGAGCAGTTCTTC.

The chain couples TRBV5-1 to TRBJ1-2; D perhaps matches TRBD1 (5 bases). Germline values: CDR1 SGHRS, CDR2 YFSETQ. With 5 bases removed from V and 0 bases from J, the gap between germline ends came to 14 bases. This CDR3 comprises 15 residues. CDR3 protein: CASRRTLETNYGYTF. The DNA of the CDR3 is TGCGCCAGCAGAAGGACACTGGAAACTAACTATGGCTACACCTTC.

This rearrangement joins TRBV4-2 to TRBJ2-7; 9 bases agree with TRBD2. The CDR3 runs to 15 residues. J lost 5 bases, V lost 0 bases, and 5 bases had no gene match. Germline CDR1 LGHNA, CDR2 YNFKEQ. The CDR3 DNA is TGTGCCAGCAGCCAAGAGCTAGCGGGGTACCACGAGCAGTACTTC. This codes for CASSQELAGYHEQYF.

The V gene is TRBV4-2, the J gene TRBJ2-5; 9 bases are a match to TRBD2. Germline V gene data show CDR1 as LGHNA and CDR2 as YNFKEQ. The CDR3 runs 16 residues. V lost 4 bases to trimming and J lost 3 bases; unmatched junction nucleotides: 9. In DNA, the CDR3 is TGTGCCAGCAGCCTAGTTAGCGGGAGTGGTGAAGAGACCCAGTACTTC. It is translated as CASSLVSGSGEETQYF.

The CDR3 bases are TGTGCCTGGATCGGGGTGTCCTATAATTCACCCCTCCACTTT. Protein sequence: CAWIGVSYNSPLHF. The V and J genes are TRBV30 and TRBJ1-6; no firm D call. The V end was cut by 4 bases, the J end by 1 base, with 8 bases between. The CDR3 is 14 residues long. Germline lookup yields CDR1 GTSNPN and CDR2 SVGIG (reference sequence).